What follows are 9 T cell receptor beta chains derived from one specimen sequenced in a study of blood T cell repertoires in COVID-19. Libraries were prepared by immunoSEQ multiplex PCR; TCRdb keeps only in-frame clonotypes and omits some of them. This table holds 70,000 to 95,000 clones, about 89% found once. The specimen was peripheral blood. Receptors were obtained from a man in his 70s with active or convalescent COVID-19.

The chain joins TRBV5-1 to TRBJ1-3; D is unclear. Germline V gives CDR1 SGHRS, CDR2 YFSETQ. Trimming took off 4 bases at V and 4 bases at J, with 15 bases between the two ends. The CDR3 is 15 residues long. The CDR3 loop is CASSALGVGGNTIYF. The DNA of the CDR3 is TGCGCCAGCAGCGCCCTCGGGGTTGGAGGAAACACCATATATTTT.

CDR3 sequence (DNA): TGTGCCAGCAGCGCGGACAGGGGAGGAGAAAAACTGTTTTTT. Translation gives CASSADRGGEKLFF. V is TRBV7-2 and J is TRBJ1-4; TRBD1 aligns across 9 bases. V lost 5 bases to trimming and J lost 8 bases; unmatched junction nucleotides: 6. CDR3 length: 14 amino acids. Per the germline V gene, CDR1 is SGHTA and CDR2 is FQGNSA. Together with reference TRBV7-2 and TRBJ1-4, the CDR3 gives the full variable domain: GAGVSQSPSNKVTEKGKDVELRCDPISGHTALYWYRQSLGQGLEFLIYFQGNSAPDKSGLPSDRFSAERTGGSVSTLTIQRTQQEDSAVYLCASSADRGGEKLFFGSGTQLSVL.

The chain links TRBV28 to TRBJ1-2; a possible D gene is TRBD1 (5 bases). The germline V and J ends were trimmed by 6 bases and 6 bases, with 20 bases remaining between them. Germline-derived CDR1 and CDR2 are MDHEN and SYDVKM. The CDR3 has 15 amino acids. Here the CDR3 reads CASSRTGGGMDGYTF. The CDR3 nucleotides are TGTGCCAGCAGCAGGACTGGCGGGGGAATGGATGGCTACACCTTC.

This clone occurred once. V usage is TRBV18 and J usage is TRBJ2-2, with 14 bases lining up with TRBD2. The CDR3 contains 16 residues. The trim removed 3 bases at V and 6 bases at J, leaving 3 bases unmatched. Germline V gene lookup returns CDR1 KGHSH and CDR2 LQKENI. The CDR3 loop is CASSPQTSGRAGELFF. In nucleotides, the CDR3 is TGTGCCAGCTCACCGCAGACTAGCGGGAGGGCCGGGGAGCTGTTTTTT.

The chain combines TRBV6-5 with TRBJ1-5; 8 positions agree with TRBD1. The germline V gene has CDR1 MNHEY and CDR2 SVGAGI. V lost 6 bases and J lost 14; bases outside the gene matches: 9. CDR3 size: 12 residues. The DNA of the CDR3 is TGTGCCAGCAGCGCCCCCGACAGGGGAAAGCATTTT. It translates to CASSAPDRGKHF.

The chain has TRBV29-1 and TRBJ2-1, with TRBD1 as a possible D gene (6 bases). The CDR3 extends over 15 amino acids. Germline lookup yields CDR1 SQVTM and CDR2 ANQGSEA. Trimming removed 5 bases at V and 3 bases at J, with 17 bases between. The CDR3 loop reads CSVPTFGTSYNEQFF. The CDR3 DNA reads TGCAGCGTTCCTACCTTCGGGACAAGCTACAATGAGCAGTTCTTC.

The chain couples TRBV5-1 to TRBJ2-7; tentatively, D is TRBD2 (5 bases). The CDR3 is made up of 15 amino acids. With 2 bases removed from V and 7 bases from J, the gap between germline ends came to 19 bases. Germline lookup yields CDR1 SGHRS and CDR2 YFSETQ. CDR3 DNA: TGCGCCAGCAGCTTCGAGGGTCTGCCCCCCAGTGAGCAGTACTTC. Protein: CASSFEGLPPSEQYF.

This clone occurred once. The rearrangement uses TRBV20-1 and TRBJ1-5; D is perhaps TRBD1 (6 bases). CDR3 length: 14 amino acids. Trimming took off 3 bases at V and 7 bases at J, with 16 bases between the two ends. Germline lookup yields CDR1 DFQATT and CDR2 SNEGSKA (reference sequence). CDR3 loop: CSASSGATWQPQHF. The DNA of the CDR3 is TGCAGTGCTAGTTCAGGGGCGACTTGGCAGCCCCAGCATTTT.

The chain is built from TRBV5-1 and TRBJ1-1; perhaps TRBD1 as D (5 bases). V was pared by 6 bases and J by 1 base, with 10 bases between. In germline, CDR1 is SGHRS, CDR2 YFSETQ. The CDR3 loop spans 13 amino acids. This chain's CDR3 is CASTVGQNTEAFF. CDR3 in DNA: TGCGCCAGCACCGTCGGACAGAACACTGAAGCTTTCTTT.